This record concerns one TCR beta chain sequence. The antigen this receptor binds is unknown. The input lacks base qualities; no much larger clone sits a single base away. Cut back by 0 bases and 2 bases, the V and J ends lie 8 bases apart. CDR1 is given as GTSNPN and CDR2 as SVGIG, both from the germline V gene (reference sequence). The CDR3 goes from the cysteine to the phenylalanine over 13 residues. Only the CDR3 DNA is retained, 39 bases long and in frame from the first base. These data originate in a study of cytomegalovirus exposure and HLA in healthy donors (dated 2017 in TCRdb). Turning to the overall study: An earlier analysis of some 550 of the donors reported more than 250 Gb of sequence data and 117 million unique TCR beta sequences from 150 million to 200 million T cells. An early release that covered about 600 HLA-typed donors contained approximately 300 gigabases of sequencing data and 75 million to 100 million unique TCR sequences. Of the 300 to 400 genotyped donors, about 80% fell in the genetic ancestry cluster associated with self-reported Caucasian donors. The study aimed to test whether signatures of past pathogen exposure could be identified by cataloging public T cell receptors. Using immunosequencing, the study profiled T cell repertoires from about 610 subjects and related those repertoires to cytomegalovirus serostatus. Along with the approximately 620-subject first cohort, a separate validation cohort of over 90 different subjects was used. To predict cytomegalovirus infection status, the study combined high-throughput TCR immunosequencing, statistical association of individual TCRs with disease status, and machine learning. A later analysis re-examined previously published TCR beta repertoires from around 670 donors and added high-resolution HLA genotyping to investigate patterns of TCR occurrence. The later analysis used no new phenotypic data to find candidate immune exposures, relying instead on TCR beta sequences and their occurrence across donors. An earlier analysis of a few hundred of the donors applied high-throughput TCR beta sequencing to assess whether each TCR beta V gene segment acted as functional or pseudogenic. Donor age, sex, ethnicity and CMV serostatus were collected together with the repertoire data. Genome-wide SNP genotypes for about 55% of the 666 donors were used in a later genetic analysis, which treated that subset as a discovery cohort. All discovery cohort repertoires had been generated using a single sequencing platform. HLA typing covered class I and class II loci at four-digit resolution. The number of typed donors differed by locus: about 620-640 for A, B, C, DRB1 and DQB1; roughly 510 for DQA1; about 600 for DPA1; and about 470 for DPB1. A handful of DR-DQ haplotypes were handled as single units for association and clustering because linkage in the cohort was strong. Among roughly 370 genotyped donors of the cohort, an average of around 240,000 unique TCR beta nucleotide sequences were sequenced per donor, around 20% of them non-productive.

Libraries were prepared through the immunoSEQ multiplex PCR assay. For the multiplex PCR, a mixture combining 60 forward primers for TCR Vbeta segments and 13 reverse primers for TCR Jbeta segments was used. Amplification of the CDR3 region of rearranged TCR beta genes was performed with a multiplex PCR assay on genomic DNA. On the Illumina HiSeq System, the amplified TCR beta libraries were sequenced as 87-base-pair reads. The authors' analysis ran thus. A later analysis counted some 80 million unique TCR beta chains across the 690 or so repertoires, and 10 million to 12 million of these chains were shared by at least two donors. To remove PCR and sequencing errors, raw reads were error-corrected and collapsed into unique sequences using a nearest-neighbor algorithm that merged closely related sequences. CDR3 sequences were aligned to IMGT reference sequences to assign V, D and J gene segments. For a sequence to be retained, a match of at least six nucleotides to both a V gene segment and a J gene segment was required. Rearrangements were called productive when the CDR3 lacked stop codons and stayed in frame with V and J; all others were non-productive. CDR3 was defined by IMGT convention, running from the second conserved V-encoded cysteine to the conserved J-encoded phenylalanine. In an earlier analysis of roughly 580 of the donors, sequences lacking an unambiguous match to a single V gene segment were excluded. An earlier analysis of 587 of the donors called V segments functional above 56.7% productive rearrangements and segregating when the between-donor standard deviation exceeded 5%. To diagnose cytomegalovirus status from the catalog of TCR beta chain sequences, a statistical classification framework was built. A later analysis assigned V and J genes by comparing TCR nucleotide sequences with IMGT/GENE-DB human TR gene sequences. The TCRdist pipeline was used in a later analysis to assign CDR3 sequences and most-parsimonious VDJ recombination scenarios. In a later analysis, each TCR beta chain was defined by its CDR3 amino acid sequence together with its V-gene family, and reads without a unique V-gene family were excluded. In a later analysis, approximately 590 highly shared, low-generation-probability nucleotide sequences were removed to address suspected cross-contamination and a sequencing artifact. In a later analysis, a clonal expansion index for each public chain was calculated from normalized within-repertoire ranks of inferred template counts. In a later analysis, generation probabilities were computed using a VDJ recombination model fitted to out-of-frame rearrangements, and the results were checked against IGoR. A later analysis scored TCR-TCR, TCR-HLA and TCR-CMV co-occurrence with hypergeometric tests, applying a repertoire-size bias correction to TCR pairs. In a later analysis, false discovery rates were estimated by permuting HLA or CMV assignments 20 times. A later analysis grouped co-occurring TCRs with DBSCAN, adding TCRdist sequence similarity when clustering within HLA-allele-positive subsets. For co-occurrence clustering, repertoires with fewer than 30,000 or more than 120,000 public chains were excluded, along with a handful of repertoires with anomalous nucleotide sharing. This is the immuneACCESS table as TCRdb keeps it, with only in-frame sequences that have V and J called. A part of the clones is gone; compared with another copy, unresolved V genes explain less than half, and the rest is unexplained. V, J and clone size were drawn from that table, and D and trimming were deduced from the DNA. The sample includes 65,000 to 70,000 clones, with just under 70% observed a single time. The ten largest clones take up roughly 9.8% of the sample.

Results the study describes overall, beyond this receptor: An association between a missense DCLRE1C variant and V-gene and J-gene trimming of TCR beta chains was found in a later genetic analysis and replicated in an independent cohort. In a later genetic analysis, fewer N-insertions in productive TCRs were reported among donors in an Asian-associated ancestry cluster than the roughly 670-donor mean. Cytomegalovirus status was reported to be diagnosed by the classifier with high specificity and sensitivity in both the original and validation cohorts. In a later analysis, HLA-associated TCR beta chains showed more clonal expansion and lower generation probabilities than non-associated chains that were equally common. Some IMGT-functional V segments, including TRBV6-2 and TRBV6-3, could not be told apart with the 87-base-pair reads, so those segments were excluded. The sequencing pipeline was judged likely to have produced a cluster of highly shared sequence variants as a technical artifact. According to a later analysis, TCR association rates differed among HLA loci, with DRB1 alleles showing the most associated TCRs and HLA-C alleles showing the fewest. A later analysis associated 16,951 TCR beta sequences with specific HLA alleles at a false discovery rate of 0.05. Linkage disequilibrium might explain the correlated functional status among segregating V segments, but an unknown experimental factor could not be excluded. When HLA alleles, especially DR and DQ, strongly co-occurred, TCR associations were difficult to assign to individual alleles. While some public TCRs were present in many individuals, most TCR sequences turned up only very rarely across donors. Because some donors lacked HLA typing at each locus, the association tests relied only on the typed subset. A later analysis found that most CMV-associated TCR beta chains appeared HLA-restricted, with HLA associations seemingly driven largely by CMV exposure. A total of around 150 TCR beta chains were listed by the study as associated with cytomegalovirus. According to a later analysis, parvovirus B19, influenza, CMV and Epstein-Barr virus appeared linked to several top co-occurrence clusters. Roughly uniform sequencing depth across donors was assumed in presence/absence analyses, although this assumption may not hold. The earlier analysis of fewer than 750 of the donors excluded fewer than 20 rarely observed V segments, including chromosome 9 orphons, because counts were too low. The only immune exposure information available for the cohort was CMV serostatus. The authors suggested that the approach could potentially be generalized to other disease states and immunological phenotypes. An earlier analysis of around 600 of the donors showed that most TCR beta V segments appeared in productive rearrangements either about 87% or about 30% of the time, which broadly matched IMGT annotations. Only TCR beta chains were sequenced in this cohort, and the absence of alpha or paired-chain data limited detectable features. A further reported finding was that TCR beta sequences accurately predicted the HLA-A and HLA-B alleles for most subjects in the first cohort. In vitro tests confirmed that a few of the cytomegalovirus-associated TCR beta chains recognize cytomegalovirus antigens.

In total, just over 650 healthy bone marrow donors made up the cohort. At the time of sampling, every cohort member was nominally healthy, though immune exposures that went unrecorded were likely present. The donor was CMV seronegative and belonged to the group of several hundred seronegative cohort members. A peripheral blood sample was provided by each donor, and peripheral blood mononuclear cells were used for TCR beta sequencing. Genomic DNA was extracted from the blood cell samples with the Qiagen DNeasy Blood Extraction Kit. The sample taken for sequencing was PBMCs. This TCR came from a woman aged 25 to 39 in good health and CMV-seronegative. The sequence links TRBV30 to TRBJ2-7; the D gene is perhaps TRBD2, from 5 matching bases. The CDR3 region reads CAWSVNGAYEQYF. The DNA reads TGTGCCTGGAGTGTGAACGGGGCCTACGAGCAGTACTTC.